These 12 T cell receptor beta chains share one sample of origin, sequenced in a study of relationships among human T cell subsets. Semiquantitative ARM-PCR amplified T cell receptor alpha and beta CDR3 regions from mRNA. In ARM-PCR, communal superprimers followed tagged nested gene-specific primers for exponential amplification. TCRdb processed the multiplex PCR reads anew with MiXCR; each CDR3 protein has one entry. The sample consists of 13,000 to 15,000 distinct CDR3 sequences, about 60% of them appearing once. Anti-CD25 beads selected CD4+CD25+ regulatory T cells from positively selected CD4+ cells. Sample: Tregs sorted from blood. These receptors all stem from a man aged 35 to 55 in good health.

This rearrangement joins TRBV29-1 to TRBJ2-7; D uncertain. The CDR3 is 14 residues long. The ends were cut back, 8 bases at V and 3 bases at J, with 20 bases in the middle. Germline V gene sequence: CDR1 SQVTM, CDR2 ANQGSEA. CDR3 loop: CSPRVHLLGYEQYF. The CDR3, as DNA: TGCAGCCCCCGGGTTCACTTGTTGGGCTACGAGCAGTACTTC.

Points on this clonotype: An end of the junction does not agree with germline; a read error may underlie this. The rearrangement links TRBV29-1 to TRBJ1-3; a weak D match, TRBD1 (5 bases). Germline V gives CDR1 SQVTM, CDR2 ANQGSEA. The CDR3 extends over 11 amino acids. The CDR3 is CSVVGGNTVYF. The CDR3 nucleotides read TGCAGCGTTGTCGGGGGAAACACCGTATATTTT.

The V and J genes are TRBV7-9 and TRBJ2-5; 7 bases are a match to TRBD2. The V gene end was trimmed by 3 bases and the J gene end by 5 bases; junction bases not matched to a gene: 6. The germline CDR1 and CDR2 sequences are SEHNR and FQNEAQ (reference sequence). The CDR3 extends over 14 amino acids. This CDR3 is CASSFHGGGETQYF. Here the CDR3 DNA reads TGTGCCAGCAGCTTTCATGGGGGAGGGGAGACCCAGTACTTC.

The genes are TRBV12-2 and TRBJ1-4. TRBV12-2 represents a pseudogene. The CDR3 covers 15 residues. CDR3 coding DNA: TGTGCCAGCAGCTTAGTAAGCGGGGCTCGGGAAAAACTGTTTTTT. Translating it yields CASSLVSGAREKLFF.

This clonotype has more than one count but fewer than ten. The rearrangement uses TRBV12-3 or TRBV12-4 and TRBJ1-2; the match to TRBD1 covers 7 bases. The CDR3 sequence is 13 residues long. With V trimmed by 4 bases and J by 11 bases, 10 bases remained unmatched. The CDR3, as DNA: TGTGCCAGCAGTTGGGGGACAGACGGTCGGTACACCTTC. As protein: CASSWGTDGRYTF.

In its sample, this clonotype was seen a few times. The chain recombines TRBV12-3 or TRBV12-4 with TRBJ1-2; D not resolved. With 3 bases removed from V and 8 bases from J, the gap between germline ends came to 16 bases. The CDR3 is 14 amino acids. CDR3 nucleotide sequence: TGTGCCAGCAGTTTTGACAAGCTATGGAAGGGCTACACCTTC. Translation gives CASSFDKLWKGYTF.

The rearrangement links TRBV29-1 to TRBJ2-1, with D hard to call. Between the trimmed V and J ends, which lost 6 bases and 1 base, there was a span of 10 bases. This CDR3 region has 13 residues. Germline loops: CDR1 SQVTM, CDR2 ANQGSEA. The CDR3 nucleotides read TGCAGCGTCTTCGGAAGTTCCTACAATGAGCAGTTCTTC. Its protein product is CSVFGSSYNEQFF.

The chain combines TRBV6-5 with TRBJ2-5; 12 nucleotides line up with TRBD2. V was pared by 6 bases and J by 7 bases, with 9 bases of the junction left unmatched. Germline V gene lookup returns CDR1 MNHEY and CDR2 SVGAGI. CDR3 length equals 15 residues. CDR3 sequence: CASSPLAGGSSTQYF. DNA of the CDR3: TGTGCCAGCAGCCCCCTAGCGGGAGGGTCGTCGACCCAGTACTTC.

The gene calls are TRBV18 and TRBJ1-5; perhaps TRBD1 as D (5 bases). The CDR3 contains 14 residues. Germline lookup yields CDR1 KGHSH and CDR2 LQKENI. V lost 4 bases to trimming and J lost 1 base, with 8 bases between them. The CDR3 here is CASSQGSSNQPQHF. The CDR3 region has the DNA TGTGCCAGCTCACAGGGGTCCAGCAATCAGCCCCAGCATTTT.

CDR3 amino acids: CASSAQGANYGYTF. The CDR3 nucleotides read TGTGCCAGCAGTGCACAGGGAGCTAACTATGGCTACACCTTC. The gene calls are TRBV2 and TRBJ1-2, with D possibly matching TRBD1 (6 bases). V lost 4 bases and J 0 bases, leaving 9 bases between the germline ends. Germline V gene data show CDR1 as SNHLY and CDR2 as FYNNEI. The CDR3 has 14 amino acids.

The V and J genes are TRBV20-1 and TRBJ2-3; the D gene is possibly TRBD2 (6 bases). Germline CDR1 DFQATT, CDR2 SNEGSKA (reference sequence). This CDR3 spans 13 amino acids. Trimming cost V 4 bases and J 4 bases, with 12 bases left between them. CDR3 region: CSATRLVADTQYF. The CDR3 coding sequence is TGCAGTGCTACAAGACTAGTGGCAGATACGCAGTATTTT.

The chain joins TRBV5-1 to TRBJ2-3, with 8 nucleotides matching TRBD1. Germline V gene lookup returns CDR1 SGHRS and CDR2 YFSETQ. The CDR3 is 15 amino acids. V shed 1 base and J 4 bases; nucleotides not matched to a gene: 5. The CDR3 loop reads CASSLWGQAPDTQYF. CDR3 nucleotide sequence: TGCGCCAGCAGCTTGTGGGGACAGGCGCCAGATACGCAGTATTTT.